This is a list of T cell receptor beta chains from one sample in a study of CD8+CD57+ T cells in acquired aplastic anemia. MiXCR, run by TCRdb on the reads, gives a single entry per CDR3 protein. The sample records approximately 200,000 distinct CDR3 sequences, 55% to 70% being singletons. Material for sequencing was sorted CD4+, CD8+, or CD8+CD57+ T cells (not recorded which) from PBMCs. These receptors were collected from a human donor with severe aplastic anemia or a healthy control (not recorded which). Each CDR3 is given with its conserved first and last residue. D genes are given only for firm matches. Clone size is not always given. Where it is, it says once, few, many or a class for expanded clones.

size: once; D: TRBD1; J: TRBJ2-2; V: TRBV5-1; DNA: TGCGCCAGCAGCGCGGACAGGGCGGTTTTGTCCGGGGAGCTGTTTTTT; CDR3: CASSADRAVLSGELFF
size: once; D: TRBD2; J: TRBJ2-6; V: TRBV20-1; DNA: TGCAGTGCTACCTTAGCGGGGGGGCCCGTCCAGAGCTCTGGGGCCAACGTCCTGACTTTC; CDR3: CSATLAGGPVQSSGANVLTF
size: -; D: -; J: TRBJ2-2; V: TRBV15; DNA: TGTGCCACCAGCAGAGCCACCGGGGAGCTGTTTTTT; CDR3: CATSRATGELFF
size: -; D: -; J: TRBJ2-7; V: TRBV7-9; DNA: TGTGCCAGCATGGAGGGGTCGTGGGTCCCATCCTACGAGCAGTACTTC; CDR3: CASMEGSWVPSYEQYF
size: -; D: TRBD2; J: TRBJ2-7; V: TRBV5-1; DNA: TGCGCCAGCAGCTCAACGACTAGCGGGGGCCCCTACGAGCAGTACTTC; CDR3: CASSSTTSGGPYEQYF
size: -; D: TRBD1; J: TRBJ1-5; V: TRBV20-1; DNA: TGCAGTGCTATACAGGGGGACGAAATTCAGCCCCAGCATTTT; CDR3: CSAIQGDEIQPQHF
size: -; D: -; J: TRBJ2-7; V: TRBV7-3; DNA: TGCGCCAGCAGCTCAGCCACGCTCAGTTACTACGAGCAGTACTTC; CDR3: CASSSATLSYYEQYF
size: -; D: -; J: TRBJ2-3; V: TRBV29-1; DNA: TGCAGCGCAGTGGGGCTAGAAGATACGCAGTATTTT; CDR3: CSAVGLEDTQYF
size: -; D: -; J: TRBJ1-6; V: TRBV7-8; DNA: TGTGCCAGCAGCTTGCCCAATAATTCACCCCTCCACTTT; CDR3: CASSLPNNSPLHF
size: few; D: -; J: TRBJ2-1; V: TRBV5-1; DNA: TGTGCCAGCAGCTTGGGCCCCAATGAGCAGTTCTTC; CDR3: CASSLGPNEQFF
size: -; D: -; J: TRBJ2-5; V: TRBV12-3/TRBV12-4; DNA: TGTGCCAGCAGACAGACCCCCCTCGGGACCCAGTACTTC; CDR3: CASRQTPLGTQYF
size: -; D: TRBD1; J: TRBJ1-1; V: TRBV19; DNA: TGTGCCAGTCGACAGGGTGTCCAAGCTTTCTTT; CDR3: CASRQGVQAFF
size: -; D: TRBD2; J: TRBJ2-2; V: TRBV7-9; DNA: TGTGCCAGCAGCCTCGAGCGGGCTAGCGGGCCGAACACCGGGGAGCTGTTTTTT; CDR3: CASSLERASGPNTGELFF
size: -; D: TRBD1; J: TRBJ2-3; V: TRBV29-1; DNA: TGCAGCGTGGGACAGCACACAGATACGCAGTATTTT; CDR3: CSVGQHTDTQYF
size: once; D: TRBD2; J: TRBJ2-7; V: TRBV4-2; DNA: TGTGCCAGCAGCCAAGATACGCTAGCGGTCTACGAGCAGTACTTC; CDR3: CASSQDTLAVYEQYF
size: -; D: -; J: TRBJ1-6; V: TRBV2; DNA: TGTGCCAGCAGGGGGAGGTCACCCCTCCACTTT; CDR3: CASRGRSPLHF
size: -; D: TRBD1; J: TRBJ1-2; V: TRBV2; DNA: TGTGCCAGCAGGGACAGGGCCTCCTATGGCTACACCTTC; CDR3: CASRDRASYGYTF
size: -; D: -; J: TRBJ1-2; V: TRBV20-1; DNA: TGCAGTGCTGGGACAAGGCCCGGCTTCTATGGCTACACCTTC; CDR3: CSAGTRPGFYGYTF
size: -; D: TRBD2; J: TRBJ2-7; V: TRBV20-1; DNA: TGCAGTGCTCAGACTAGCGGGGCTTCCTACGAGCAGTACTTC; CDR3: CSAQTSGASYEQYF
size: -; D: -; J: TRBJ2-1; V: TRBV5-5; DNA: TGTGCCAGTAGTATGTATGGGGATCCCTCCTACAATGAGCAGTTCTTC; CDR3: CASSMYGDPSYNEQFF
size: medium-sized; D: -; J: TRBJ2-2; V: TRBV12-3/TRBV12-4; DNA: TGTGCCAGCAGTTTTACCGGGGAGCTGTTTTTT; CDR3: CASSFTGELFF
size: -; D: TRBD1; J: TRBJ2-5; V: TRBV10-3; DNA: TGTGCCAGCAGTTTCAGGGACAGCCTCCAAGAGACCCAGTACTTC; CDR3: CASSFRDSLQETQYF
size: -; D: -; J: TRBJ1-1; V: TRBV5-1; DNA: TGCGCCAGCAGCTTGGCCGACCCTATGAACACTGAAGCTTTCTTT; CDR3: CASSLADPMNTEAFF
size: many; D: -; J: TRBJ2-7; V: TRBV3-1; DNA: TGTGCCAGCAGCCAAGGCAGAGATCACTACGAGCAGTACTTC; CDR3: CASSQGRDHYEQYF
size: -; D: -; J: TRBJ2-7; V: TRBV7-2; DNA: TGTGCCAGCAGCTCCGGACTATACTACGAGCAGTACTTC; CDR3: CASSSGLYYEQYF
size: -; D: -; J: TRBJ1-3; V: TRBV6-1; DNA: TGTGCCGGCAGTGACCCAGGGGTCCGAAACACCATATATTTT; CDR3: CAGSDPGVRNTIYF